The 25 T cell receptor beta chains given below trace back to one sample, sequenced in a study of CD8 T cells in Susac syndrome. Roughly 0.5 to 1 ug RNA was reverse transcribed with random hexamers. TCRdb independently ran MiXCR on the immunoSEQ multiplex PCR reads; one entry per CDR3 protein. The table shows approximately 120,000 distinct CDR3 sequences, with about 95% occurring only once. Specimen: CD4+ T cells from PBMCs. The receptors were gathered from a human donor in good health.

V gene TRBV3-1 combines with J gene TRBJ1-1; the D is unclear. The germline CDR1 and CDR2 sequences are LGHDT and YNNKEL (reference sequence). Trimming left V 5 bases short and J 0 bases short, with 13 bases between. There are 15 residues in the CDR3. The CDR3 sequence is CASSYNTGLNTEAFF. The DNA of the CDR3 is TGTGCCAGCAGCTATAACACGGGGTTGAACACTGAAGCTTTCTTT.

This chain connects TRBV5-1 to TRBJ2-2; no reliable D call. V lost 0 bases and J 7 bases, leaving 7 bases between the germline ends. Germline V lookup: CDR1 SGHRS, CDR2 YFSETQ. The CDR3 is 13 amino acids. CDR3 residues: CASSLVVDGELFF. Here the CDR3 DNA reads TGCGCCAGCAGCTTGGTAGTCGACGGGGAGCTGTTTTTT.

This clonotype came up once. V and J are TRBV20-1 and TRBJ1-2, with D perhaps TRBD1 (5 bases). The V end lost 4 bases, the J end lost 4 bases, and 16 bases lay between the germline ends. Germline loops: CDR1 DFQATT, CDR2 SNEGSKA (reference sequence). This CDR3 is built from 14 residues. CDR3 protein: CSATTPTESYGYTF. DNA for the CDR3: TGCAGTGCTACCACCCCGACAGAGAGCTATGGCTACACCTTC.

The chain carries TRBV23-1 and TRBJ1-1, with D possibly TRBD1 on 6 matching bases. TRBV23-1 is labeled an ORF, and its function is uncertain. V was clipped by 3 bases and J by 4 bases, with 18 bases between them. CDR3 length equals 16 residues. The CDR3 DNA reads TGCGCCAGCAGTCAGTCGGCCTCTCAGGGGACCACTGAAGCTTTCTTT. It specifies CASSQSASQGTTEAFF.

This sequence joins TRBV12-3 or TRBV12-4 and TRBJ2-3, with D possibly being TRBD1 (5 bases). V was shortened by 5 bases and J by 1 base, with 13 bases between the two germline ends. This CDR3 is built from 15 residues. This chain's CDR3 is CASSRQWRGTDTQYF. The DNA for the CDR3 is TGTGCCAGCAGTAGACAGTGGCGCGGCACAGATACGCAGTATTTT.

In nucleotides, the CDR3 is TGCGCCAGCAGCCCCCACCCAGGGGGGGAGCTGTTTTTT. Amino acids: CASSPHPGGELFF. The V gene is TRBV5-1, the J gene TRBJ2-2; D possibly corresponds to TRBD1 (5 bases). The CDR3 totals 13 residues. V was trimmed by 4 bases and J by 8 bases, leaving 12 bases between them. Germline assignment: CDR1 SGHRS and CDR2 YFSETQ. Together with reference TRBV5-1 and TRBJ2-2, the CDR3 gives the full variable domain: KAGVTQTPRYLIKTRGQQVTLSCSPISGHRSVSWYQQTPGQGLQFLFEYFSETQRNKGNFPGRFSGRQFSNSRSEMNVSTLELGDSALYLCASSPHPGGELFFGEGSRLTVL.

The V gene is TRBV9, the J gene TRBJ1-3; no definite D call. This CDR3 comprises 16 residues. Germline CDR1 SGDLS, CDR2 YYNGEE. Trimming stripped 3 bases from V and 0 bases from J, with 13 bases between. The DNA for the CDR3 is TGTGCCAGCAGCGACCGAGACTTTTACTCTGGAAACACCATATATTTT. This gives the protein CASSDRDFYSGNTIYF.

This clonotype was seen just once. The gene calls are TRBV20-1 and TRBJ1-5, with D maybe TRBD1 (5 bases). The V end was cut by 3 bases, the J end by 4 bases, with 10 bases between. Germline V gene data show CDR1 as DFQATT and CDR2 as SNEGSKA (reference sequence). The CDR3 is made up of 13 amino acids. The CDR3 nucleotides read TGCAGTGCTAGGGGACCGGGGAATCAGCCCCAGCATTTT. Translated: CSARGPGNQPQHF.

The CDR3 loop is CASSQGSGSNQPQHF. DNA for the CDR3: TGTGCCAGCAGCCAAGGTTCAGGGAGCAATCAGCCCCAGCATTTT. The gene calls are TRBV3-1 and TRBJ1-5; weak D call: TRBD1 (5 bases). CDR3 length equals 15 residues. The germline gives CDR1 LGHDT, CDR2 YNNKEL (reference sequence). Trimming shortened V by 1 base and J by 1 base, and 8 bases separated the two germline ends.

This clonotype appeared a single time. The chain has TRBV3-1 and TRBJ2-1; D is perhaps TRBD1 (6 bases). Trimming took 3 bases from V and 3 from J, leaving 9 bases between them. The CDR3 length is 14 residues. Per germline, CDR1 LGHDT and CDR2 YNNKEL (reference sequence). The DNA of the CDR3 is TGTGCCAGCAGCCAGGGGGCGTTCTACAATGAGCAGTTCTTC. Amino acid sequence: CASSQGAFYNEQFF.

This clonotype was detected once. The gene calls are TRBV4-2 and TRBJ2-6, with D maybe TRBD2 (6 bases). The germline V gene encodes CDR1 LGHNA and CDR2 YNFKEQ. Trimming took 0 bases from V and 2 from J, leaving 26 bases between them. This CDR3 is built from 22 residues. Here the CDR3 reads CASSQDLGAGRLDYTGANVLTF. The CDR3 DNA reads as TGTGCCAGCAGCCAAGATCTGGGCGCAGGGCGGTTGGACTATACTGGGGCCAACGTCCTGACTTTC.

The chain has TRBV6-6 and TRBJ2-3; D might be TRBD2 (5 bases). Germline V gives CDR1 MNHNY, CDR2 SVGAGI (reference sequence). This CDR3 is 15 amino acids long. Trimming left V 4 bases short and J 6 bases short, with 17 bases between. CDR3 sequence reads: CASSWTRHPSDTQYF. DNA for the CDR3: TGTGCCAGCAGTTGGACTCGACACCCATCGGATACGCAGTATTTT.

The chain links TRBV9 to TRBJ2-1; the match to TRBD2 covers 10 bases. V gave up 4 bases and J gave up 0 bases; unmatched junction bases: 4. There are 16 residues in the CDR3. The V gene's germline CDR1 is SGDLS and CDR2 YYNGEE. The CDR3 DNA follows: TGTGCCAGCAGCCCCAGCGGGGGGGTCTCCTACAATGAGCAGTTCTTC. Protein: CASSPSGGVSYNEQFF.

The chain uses TRBV28 and TRBJ2-5; D is uncertain. The V gene's germline CDR1 is MDHEN and CDR2 SYDVKM. V shed 7 bases and J shed 1 base, with 4 bases lying between them. The CDR3 totals 11 residues. CDR3 nucleotide sequence: TGTGCCAGCACGGTCCAAGAGACCCAGTACTTC. Translation gives CASTVQETQYF. The whole variable domain, filled in from reference TRBV28 and TRBJ2-5, reads DVKVTQSSRYLVKRTGEKVFLECVQDMDHENMFWYRQDPGLGLRLIYFSYDVKMKEKGDIPEGYSVSREKKERFSLILESASTNQTSMYLCASTVQETQYFGPGTRLLVL.

The chain has TRBV5-4 and TRBJ1-1; D is ambiguous. The CDR3 is 13 amino acids. In germline, CDR1 is SGHNT, CDR2 YYREEE (reference sequence). Trimming cost V 3 bases and J 2 bases, with 8 bases left between them. This chain's CDR3 is CASSYGENTEAFF. CDR3 DNA: TGTGCCAGCAGCTACGGGGAAAACACTGAAGCTTTCTTT.

V and J are TRBV20-1 and TRBJ1-5, with D perhaps TRBD1 (5 bases). The CDR3 length is 12 residues. Trimming stripped 4 bases from V and 2 bases from J, with 6 bases between. CDR1 and CDR2 from the germline V gene are DFQATT and SNEGSKA (reference sequence). CDR3 region: CSAIQGNQPQHF. The CDR3 DNA reads as TGCAGTGCTATACAGGGCAATCAGCCCCAGCATTTT.

The chain couples TRBV5-1 to TRBJ1-1; D is unresolved. V lost 4 bases to trimming and J lost 5 bases, with 18 bases between them. From germline, CDR1 is SGHRS and CDR2 YFSETQ. CDR3 size: 15 residues. CDR3 sequence (DNA): TGCGCCAGCAGCCTAGCGACTCTTCAAGGGACTGAAGCTTTCTTT. Amino acids: CASSLATLQGTEAFF.

This chain links TRBV2 with TRBJ1-4; TRBD1 agrees at 8 bases. The germline CDR1 and CDR2 sequences are SNHLY and FYNNEI. The length of the CDR3 is 12 residues. With 5 bases clipped from V and 14 bases from J, the junction kept 7 bases outside the gene matches. The CDR3 region has the DNA TGTGCCAGCAGTTGGTCGGGACAGGCTCTGTTTTTT. Translation gives CASSWSGQALFF.

The chain is built from TRBV5-4 and TRBJ2-5, with D possibly TRBD2 on 6 matching bases. The germline V gene has CDR1 SGHNT and CDR2 YYREEE (reference sequence). This CDR3 contains 14 residues. V was pared by 4 bases and J by 5 bases, with 15 bases between. The CDR3 spells CASSPGRRDETQYF. CDR3 nucleotides: TGTGCCAGCAGCCCGGGAAGGAGGGATGAGACCCAGTACTTC.

CDR3 DNA: TGTGCCAGCTCACCAGGGAGTCGCAATCAGCCCCAGCATTTT. Residues: CASSPGSRNQPQHF. The chain has TRBV18 and TRBJ1-5; D gene uncertain. V was trimmed by 2 bases and J by 2 bases, leaving 7 bases between them. There are 14 residues in the CDR3. The germline V gene encodes CDR1 KGHSH and CDR2 LQKENI.

This rearrangement joins TRBV5-1 to TRBJ1-2, with 8 bases lining up with TRBD1. J was trimmed by 8 bases and V by 4 bases; bases with no gene match: 7. This CDR3 comprises 13 residues. CDR1 is SGHRS and CDR2 is YFSETQ in the germline V gene. In DNA form, the CDR3 reads TGCGCCAGCAGCGAGCAGGGGGCGCAAGGCTACACCTTC. This codes for CASSEQGAQGYTF.

The chain employs TRBV4-3 and TRBJ2-7, with a possible D match to TRBD2 (5 bases). CDR1 is LGHNA, CDR2 YSLEER, per germline. V dropped 1 base and J dropped 1 base, with 8 bases sitting between them. The CDR3 runs to 14 residues. The CDR3 DNA follows: TGCGCCAGCAGCCAAGGGACTTTTTCCTACGAGCAGTACTTC. As protein: CASSQGTFSYEQYF.

This clonotype was picked up one time. This chain links TRBV6-5 with TRBJ2-7, with 10 bases that match TRBD1. V shed 8 bases, J shed 7 bases, and the junction held 14 bases outside the gene matches. The germline V gene has CDR1 MNHEY and CDR2 SVGAGI. This CDR3 is built from 15 residues. CDR3 sequence reads: CASSLRPRTGGEQYF. The DNA of the CDR3 is TGTGCCAGCTCCCTTCGGCCCCGGACAGGGGGTGAGCAGTACTTC.

This chain links TRBV7-9 with TRBJ2-4; no firm D call. The V end lost 3 bases, the J end lost 9 bases, and 6 bases lay between the germline ends. CDR1 is SEHNR and CDR2 is FQNEAQ in the germline V gene (reference sequence). The CDR3 loop spans 11 amino acids. CDR3 protein: CASSFDVIQYF. The CDR3 DNA follows: TGTGCCAGCAGCTTCGATGTCATTCAGTACTTC.

The rearrangement links TRBV2 to TRBJ2-6; a weak D match, TRBD1 (5 bases). The CDR3 covers 15 residues. The V gene's germline CDR1 is SNHLY and CDR2 FYNNEI. The ends were cut back, 10 bases at V and 2 bases at J, with 15 bases in the middle. The CDR3 spells CATSGLSAGANVLTF. The CDR3 bases are TGTGCCACCTCAGGGCTCTCTGCTGGGGCCAACGTCCTGACTTTC. Filled out from reference TRBV2 and TRBJ2-6, the complete variable domain reads EPEVTQTPSHQVTQMGQEVILRCVPISNHLYFYWYRQILGQKVEFLVSFYNNEISEKSEIFDDQFSVERPDGSNFTLKIRSTKLEDSAMYFCATSGLSAGANVLTFGAGSRLTVL.